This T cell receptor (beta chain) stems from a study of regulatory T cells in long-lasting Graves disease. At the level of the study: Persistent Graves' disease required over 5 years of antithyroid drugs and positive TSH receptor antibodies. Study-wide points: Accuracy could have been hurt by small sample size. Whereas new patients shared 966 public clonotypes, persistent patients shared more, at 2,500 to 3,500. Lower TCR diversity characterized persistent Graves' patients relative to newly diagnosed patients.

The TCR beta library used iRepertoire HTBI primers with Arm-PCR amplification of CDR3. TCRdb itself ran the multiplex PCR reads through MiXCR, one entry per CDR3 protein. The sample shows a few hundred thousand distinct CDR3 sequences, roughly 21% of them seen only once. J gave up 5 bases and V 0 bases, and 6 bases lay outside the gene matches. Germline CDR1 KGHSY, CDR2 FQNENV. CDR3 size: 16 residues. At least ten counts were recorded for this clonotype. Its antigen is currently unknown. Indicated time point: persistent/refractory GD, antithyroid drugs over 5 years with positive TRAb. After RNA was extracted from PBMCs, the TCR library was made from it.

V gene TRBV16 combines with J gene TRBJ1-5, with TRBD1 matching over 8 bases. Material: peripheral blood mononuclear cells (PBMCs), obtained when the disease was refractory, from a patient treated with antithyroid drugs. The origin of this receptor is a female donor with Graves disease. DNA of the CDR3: TGTGCCAGCAGCCAATCACCCAACAGGGGGGATCAGCCCCAGCATTTT. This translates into CASSQSPNRGDQPQHF.